The 7 T cell receptor beta chains reported below all come from one sample, sequenced in a study of CD8 T cells in Susac syndrome. Random hexamers were used to reverse transcribe the RNA input (about 0.45 to 1 ug). In TCRdb, the immunoSEQ multiplex PCR reads were re-called with MiXCR into one record per CDR3 protein. The sample yields 150,000 to 200,000 distinct CDR3 sequences, about 94% seen once. The specimen was CD4+ T cells from PBMCs. Receptors were obtained from a human donor in good health.

This rearrangement joins TRBV13 to TRBJ1-2; unclear D gene. V was clipped by 5 bases and J by 3 bases, with 13 bases between them. CDR1 and CDR2 (germline): PRHDT, FYEKMQ (reference sequence). This CDR3 region has 14 residues. The CDR3 region has the DNA TGTGCCAGCAGCCCAATTGCCGGGGACTATGGCTACACCTTC. Residues: CASSPIAGDYGYTF.

The chain employs TRBV29-1 and TRBJ2-3; the match to TRBD2 covers 9 bases. CDR1 and CDR2 (germline): SQVTM, ANQGSEA. This CDR3 comprises 11 residues. CDR3 coding DNA: TGCAGTAGCGGGGGAAAAGATACGCAGTATTTT. This codes for CSSGGKDTQYF.

The gene calls are TRBV21-1 and TRBJ2-7; whether TRBD2, the table's D call, matches the DNA was not checked. TRBV21-1 is listed as a pseudogene. This CDR3 is built from 14 residues. This chain's CDR3 is CASSPEAVGYEQYF. CDR3 nucleotide sequence: TGTGCCAGCAGCCCGGAGGCAGTCGGCTACGAGCAGTACTTC.

This clonotype appeared once. CDR3 region: CSVGGTSGETQYF. CDR3 nucleotide sequence: TGCAGCGTTGGCGGGACTAGCGGAGAGACCCAGTACTTC. The chain employs TRBV29-1 and TRBJ2-5; TRBD2 matches 11 bases. This CDR3 is 13 amino acids long. Germline CDR1 SQVTM, CDR2 ANQGSEA. The V segment lost 4 bases and the J segment 4 bases; nucleotides outside the gene matches: 2.

The V and J genes are TRBV10-3 and TRBJ2-1, with a tentative D call TRBD1 (6 bases). Trimming removed 0 bases from V and 11 bases from J, with 20 bases in between. CDR1 is ENHRY and CDR2 is SYGVKD in the germline V gene. There are 16 residues in the CDR3. Here the CDR3 reads CAISESRGGGSPQQFF. Here the CDR3 DNA reads TGTGCCATCAGTGAGTCGAGAGGGGGTGGCTCGCCTCAGCAGTTCTTC.

The J gene is TRBJ2-7, the V gene TRBV6-5; D is unclear. V was pared by 2 bases and J by 3 bases, with 14 bases between. The germline CDR1 and CDR2 sequences are MNHEY and SVGAGI. The CDR3 has 15 residues. The CDR3 reads CASSYVRTDDYEQYF. The CDR3, as DNA: TGTGCCAGCAGTTACGTCCGGACGGACGACTACGAGCAGTACTTC.

This clonotype was found once. The CDR3, as DNA: TGTGCCAGCAGCTTAATGCCGTCCTCCTACGAGCAGTACTTC. It codes for CASSLMPSSYEQYF. This chain joins TRBV7-2 and TRBJ2-7; D remains unclear. Trimming shortened V by 2 bases and J by 0 bases, and 8 bases separated the two germline ends. Germline V gene lookup returns CDR1 SGHTA and CDR2 FQGNSA. The CDR3 runs to 14 residues.